These 11 T cell receptor beta chains came from one sample sequenced in a study of CD8 T cells in ankylosing spondylitis. General study findings and limits: What seemed typical of ankylosing spondylitis blood was a TCR beta motif built from about 8 highly homologous variants.

TCRdb re-called the 5' RACE reads with MiXCR, one entry per CDR3 protein. In the table there are hundreds of thousands of distinct CDR3 sequences, about 12% of which are singletons. Which antigens these TCRs recognize remains unknown. Input material: blood, either unsorted or a sorted T cell fraction (not recorded which). The receptors stem from a male donor with ankylosing spondylitis.

This clonotype has more than one count but fewer than ten. The V call is TRBV15, the J call TRBJ2-1; 9 nucleotides agree with TRBD1. The length of the CDR3 is 16 residues. Germline CDR1 is LNHNV and CDR2 is YYDKDF (reference sequence). V lost 3 bases, J lost 4 bases, and 7 bases stayed unmatched. CDR3 sequence: CATSRTGTGYYNEQFF. The CDR3 region has the DNA TGTGCCACCAGCAGGACCGGGACAGGGTATTACAATGAGCAGTTCTTC.

The chain combines TRBV5-1 with TRBJ1-1; D unresolved. Per germline, CDR1 SGHRS and CDR2 YFSETQ. Trimming cost V 0 bases and J 3 bases, with 12 bases left between them. The CDR3 totals 15 residues. The CDR3 nucleotides are TGCGCCAGCAGCTTGGGACGGCCAAAGGACACTGAAGCTTTCTTT. Its translation: CASSLGRPKDTEAFF.

The chain recombines TRBV19 with TRBJ1-1; 7 bases are shared with TRBD1. V was pared by 3 bases and J by 0 bases, with 16 bases of the junction left unmatched. The CDR3 runs 19 residues. Germline loops: CDR1 LNHDA, CDR2 SQIVND (reference sequence). CDR3 region: CASSMRGRQTNFMNTEAFF. CDR3 sequence (DNA): TGTGCCAGTAGTATGAGGGGGCGACAGACTAATTTTATGAACACTGAAGCTTTCTTT. The full variable domain, completed using reference TRBV19 and TRBJ1-1, is DGGITQSPKYLFRKEGQNVTLSCEQNLNHDAMYWYRQDPGQGLRLIYYSQIVNDFQKGDIAEGYSVSREKKESFPLTVTSAQKNPTAFYLCASSMRGRQTNFMNTEAFFGQGTRLTVV.

This rearrangement joins TRBV20-1 to TRBJ2-1, with 11 nucleotides matching TRBD2. The germline CDR1 and CDR2 sequences are DFQATT and SNEGSKA (reference sequence). V was pared by 5 bases and J by 5 bases, with 2 bases of the junction left unmatched. The CDR3 runs to 13 residues. CDR3 amino acids: CSALLAGDNEQFF. CDR3 nucleotide sequence: TGCAGTGCTCTACTAGCGGGAGACAATGAGCAGTTCTTC.

The CDR3 is CASSQESKSEQFF. The CDR3 region has the DNA TGCGCCAGCAGCCAGGAGTCTAAAAGTGAGCAGTTCTTC. The genes are TRBV5-1 and TRBJ2-1; D not certain. V lost 4 bases and J 9 bases, leaving 14 bases between the germline ends. Per the germline V gene, CDR1 is SGHRS and CDR2 is YFSETQ. The CDR3 contains 13 residues.

The chain couples TRBV20-1 to TRBJ2-7; D is possibly TRBD2 (6 bases). This CDR3 has 13 residues. V was trimmed by 5 bases and J by 3 bases, leaving 14 bases between them. CDR1 is DFQATT, CDR2 SNEGSKA, per germline (reference sequence). CDR3 amino acids: CSAASSDYYEQYF. The CDR3 DNA reads as TGCAGTGCTGCGAGTTCGGACTACTACGAGCAGTACTTC.

This chain uses TRBV20-1 with TRBJ2-7; 8 positions match TRBD2. There are 14 residues in the CDR3. The germline CDR1 and CDR2 sequences are DFQATT and SNEGSKA (reference sequence). The V gene end was trimmed by 5 bases and the J gene end by 6 bases; junction bases not matched to a gene: 12. CDR3: CSARSPAGEGEQYF. The CDR3 coding sequence is TGCAGTGCTCGCTCCCCAGCGGGAGAGGGCGAGCAGTACTTC.

In its sample, this clonotype was seen a few times. The V and J genes are TRBV11-3 and TRBJ2-5; 9 nucleotides match TRBD2. The CDR3 contains 15 residues. Germline CDR1 SGHNT, CDR2 YENEEA. With 5 bases clipped from V and 9 bases from J, the junction kept 13 bases outside the gene matches. CDR3 sequence reads: CASSPAAREGMAQYF. CDR3 nucleotide sequence: TGTGCCAGCAGCCCGGCGGCGCGGGAGGGCATGGCCCAGTACTTC.

This clonotype was seen repeatedly, ten times or more. J is TRBJ1-5 and V is TRBV9; 9 nucleotides match TRBD1. CDR3 length: 14 amino acids. V shed 4 bases, J shed 7 bases, and the junction held 6 bases outside the gene matches. The germline V gene has CDR1 SGDLS and CDR2 YYNGEE. The CDR3 nucleotides are TGTGCCAGCAGCACCGGGACAGGGAGACAGCCCCAGCATTTT. Translating gives CASSTGTGRQPQHF.

This clonotype showed up just a few times. The gene calls are TRBV20-1 and TRBJ1-2, with D maybe TRBD1 (5 bases). This CDR3 has 13 residues. Germline CDR1 DFQATT, CDR2 SNEGSKA (reference sequence). The ends were cut back, 3 bases at V and 3 bases at J, with 11 bases in the middle. As DNA, the CDR3 is TGCAGTGCTAGCGGCCGGGGGGACTATGGCTACACCTTC. Its protein product is CSASGRGDYGYTF.

The V call is TRBV7-2, the J call TRBJ1-1; 11 bases align to TRBD1. The CDR3 has 17 amino acids. Germline V gives CDR1 SGHTA, CDR2 FQGNSA. Germline trimming cut 2 bases from V and 5 bases from J; bases unmatched to any gene: 10. The CDR3 DNA sequence: TGTGCCAGCAGCTTAAGTTCGGGACAGGGGGTTCAAACTGAAGCTTTCTTT. Amino acid sequence: CASSLSSGQGVQTEAFF.